This T cell receptor (beta chain) was sequenced for a study of T cells expressing NK-cell markers. In the case of this clonotype: What it binds is unknown.

From its re-call of the 5' RACE reads, TCRdb lists each CDR3 protein once, without DNA. Seen in this sample are approximately 460,000 distinct CDR3 sequences; the ten most common clones hold more than 7%. From germline, CDR1 is SGHKS and CDR2 YYEKEE (reference sequence). This CDR3 spans 16 amino acids. The study's findings and limits: About 1.0-7.0% of CD8+ T cells in about 6 donors belonged to dominant NKG2C+ clonotypes.

This chain uses TRBV5-5 with TRBJ1-2; without DNA, the TCRdb call of TRBD1 cannot be checked. Sequences were obtained from blood T cells: a sorted CD56 or NKG2C T cell subset, CD4+ or CD8+ T cells, or bulk PBMC T cells (not recorded which). The sequence came from a woman aged 18-69 years in good health. The CDR3 region is CASSLGTGGSYYGYTF.